Listed below are T cell receptor beta chains from one sample, sequenced in a study of blood T cell repertoires in COVID-19. Some clones are missing from TCRdb's copy, which holds only in-frame ones; the method was immunoSEQ multiplex PCR. The sample shows under 200,000 clones, less than 90% of them seen only once. The source material was peripheral blood. All receptors derive from a woman aged 55-69 years with COVID-19, enrolled during active disease. CDR3s include the opening cysteine and the closing phenylalanine or tryptophan. A D gene is named only where the DNA matches it firmly. Size values are once, few and many counts, or a class for expanded clones, and some rows have none.

cdr3_nt,cdr3_aa,v_call,d_call,j_call,clone_size
TGTGCCTGGGCGGGGGAAATAAACTATGGCTACACCTTC,CAWAGEINYGYTF,TRBV30,NA,TRBJ1-2,NA
TGTGCCACCAGCAGAGAGCGGGGACAGTCTTACGAGCAGTACTTC,CATSRERGQSYEQYF,TRBV15,NA,TRBJ2-7,NA
TGTGCCAGCGCATCAGGTGGGACAGGGTTCCACTATGGCTACACCTTC,CASASGGTGFHYGYTF,TRBV9,TRBD1,TRBJ1-2,NA
TGTGCCACCAGTGATTTAAAGCAGGGAGGAGACTATGGCTACACCTTC,CATSDLKQGGDYGYTF,TRBV24-1,NA,TRBJ1-2,NA
TGTGCCAGCAGCTTAGGCCCGGGACTCGCCAAAGAGACCCAGTACTTC,CASSLGPGLAKETQYF,TRBV11-3,NA,TRBJ2-5,once
TGTGCCAGCAGTTTAGGGGCAGTTCCGTACTTC,CASSLGAVPYF,TRBV12-3/TRBV12-4,NA,TRBJ2-7,NA
TGTGCCACTAGGGGGCAGGGGTACGAGCAGTACTTC,CATRGQGYEQYF,TRBV19,TRBD1,TRBJ2-7,NA
TGCGCCAGTAGTGAGCCCCGACTAGCGGGAGGGAGCTCCTACGAGCAGTACTTC,CASSEPRLAGGSSYEQYF,TRBV10-2,TRBD2,TRBJ2-7,NA
TGTGCCTGGAGGAACTTGGGCTACACCTTC,CAWRNLGYTF,TRBV30,NA,TRBJ1-2,NA
TGCAGCGTTGCTGAGGCTCGCTACACGCAGTATTTT,CSVAEARYTQYF,TRBV29-1,NA,TRBJ2-3,NA
TGTGCCAGCAGCTTACCCCAGACAGGGGGAGGTGAAAAACTGTTTTTT,CASSLPQTGGGEKLFF,TRBV11-3,TRBD1,TRBJ1-4,NA
TGTGCCAGCAGTTTATTTCCTTTCCCCCGGGACAGGGTAGAGACCCAGTACTTC,CASSLFPFPRDRVETQYF,TRBV27,TRBD1,TRBJ2-5,once
TGTGCCAGCAGCTTGAGGGGTGTCGGGCGCACAGATACGCAGTATTTT,CASSLRGVGRTDTQYF,TRBV5-6,NA,TRBJ2-3,NA
TGTGCCAGCAGCTCGACGGAGGGGACTAGCGGGGTACCGCTACTCGAGCAGTACTTC,CASSSTEGTSGVPLLEQYF,TRBV13,TRBD2,TRBJ2-7,NA
TGCAGCGTCGGGACAGTCTCTGGAAACACCATATATTTT,CSVGTVSGNTIYF,TRBV29-1,TRBD1,TRBJ1-3,once
TGCAGTGCTAGTCCTCCGGGACTATTAGGAAACACCATATATTTT,CSASPPGLLGNTIYF,TRBV20-1,NA,TRBJ1-3,NA
TGTGCCAGCAGCCCAGGAGGGCCGGGTGAGCAGTTCTTC,CASSPGGPGEQFF,TRBV3-1/TRBV3-2,NA,TRBJ2-1,NA
TGTGCCACCAGCAGAGATAGGCGGGCCTACTCCTACAATGAGCAGTTCTTC,CATSRDRRAYSYNEQFF,TRBV15,NA,TRBJ2-1,once
TGTGCCTGGAGTGGCAGGGGAAATTCACCCCTCCACTTT,CAWSGRGNSPLHF,TRBV30,NA,TRBJ1-6,few
TGTGCCGGCCCAGGGGAAGGGGCCAACGTCCTGACTTTC,CAGPGEGANVLTF,TRBV30,NA,TRBJ2-6,NA
TGTGCCAGCAGCTTAGCGGCGGACAGGGGCTATGGCTACACCTTC,CASSLAADRGYGYTF,TRBV7-8,TRBD1,TRBJ1-2,NA
TGTGCCAGCAGCCAAGATTGGGGTAGCGACGAGCAGTACTTC,CASSQDWGSDEQYF,TRBV14,NA,TRBJ2-7,NA
TGTGCCAGCAGTTACTATGCGGGCCCCCACTACGAGCAGTACTTC,CASSYYAGPHYEQYF,TRBV6-5,NA,TRBJ2-7,NA
TGTGCCAGCAGCTTGGGATCAGGGGAAGCTTTCTTT,CASSLGSGEAFF,TRBV5-6,NA,TRBJ1-1,NA
TGTGCCAGCAGCTTAGCGGCTCTAGGGGTCAATGAGCAGTTCTTC,CASSLAALGVNEQFF,TRBV11-1,NA,TRBJ2-1,NA
TGCGCCAGCAGCCAGTCCCGGGATTTCCTAAGCTACGAGCAGTACTTC,CASSQSRDFLSYEQYF,TRBV4-1,NA,TRBJ2-7,NA
TGTGCCAGCAGCCCTGGAGGTGACTATGGCTACACCTTC,CASSPGGDYGYTF,TRBV7-2,NA,TRBJ1-2,NA
TGTGCCAGCATTCGGACAGGGGAGTCGAAACTGTTTTTT,CASIRTGESKLFF,TRBV7-9,TRBD1,TRBJ1-4,NA
TGTGCTAGTGGTTTGGGGACTTCCTACGAGCAGTACTTC,CASGLGTSYEQYF,TRBV12-5,NA,TRBJ2-7,NA
TGTGCCAGCAGCGCACCCCCTCCCCGGAGCTATGGCTACACCTTC,CASSAPPPRSYGYTF,TRBV9,NA,TRBJ1-2,NA
TGTGCCAGCAGCTTAGTGGGAGGGTTACCGGGGAATGAGCAGTTCTTC,CASSLVGGLPGNEQFF,TRBV7-9,TRBD2,TRBJ2-1,NA
TGTGCCAGCCTCCAACAGAAGGATAACCCATACCCCATAGCGCTTCGGGGCTACACCTTC,CASLQQKDNPYPIALRGYTF,TRBV27,NA,TRBJ1-2,NA
TGTGCCAGCAGTGATCGAGGAAAGGGGACAGGGTTTAACGGGGAGCTGTTTTTT,CASSDRGKGTGFNGELFF,TRBV25-1,TRBD1,TRBJ2-2,NA
TGTGCCAGCGCAAAGCCCCCCCGATACGAGCAGTACTTC,CASAKPPRYEQYF,TRBV7-2,NA,TRBJ2-7,NA
TGTGCCTGGAGTGGCGTGTCTGGGGCCAACGTCCTGACTTTC,CAWSGVSGANVLTF,TRBV30,NA,TRBJ2-6,NA
TGTGCCTGGAGTGTGTCCCCCACGGGTGGCTACACCTTC,CAWSVSPTGGYTF,TRBV30,NA,TRBJ1-2,few
TGCGCCAGCAGCCAAGACTCGGGCTCCTACGAGCAGTACTTC,CASSQDSGSYEQYF,TRBV4-3,NA,TRBJ2-7,NA
TGTGCCAGCAGCTTAGCATCCTCATGGGGGGATTCACCCCTCCACTTT,CASSLASSWGDSPLHF,TRBV7-6,NA,TRBJ1-6,NA
TGTGCCAGTAGTATGCGGGCGGGCACCATATATTTT,CASSMRAGTIYF,TRBV19,NA,TRBJ1-3,NA
TGTGCCAGCTCACCAGCGGGTAACAATGAGCAGTTCTTC,CASSPAGNNEQFF,TRBV18,NA,TRBJ2-1,NA
TGTGCCCCCCGGGACAGCAGACCCTACGAGCAGTACTTC,CAPRDSRPYEQYF,TRBV24-1,TRBD1,TRBJ2-7,once
TGTGCCAGCAGCTTGGGACAGGGGACCTTCTCTGGGGCCAACGTCCTGACTTTC,CASSLGQGTFSGANVLTF,TRBV7-3,TRBD1,TRBJ2-6,NA
TGTGCCACCAGCAGAGATGGGGGCGCCGGCTACACTGAAGCTTTCTTT,CATSRDGGAGYTEAFF,TRBV15,NA,TRBJ1-1,NA
TGTGCCAGCAGCTTAGACAGGGTCCATAGCACAGATACGCAGTATTTT,CASSLDRVHSTDTQYF,TRBV11-3,NA,TRBJ2-3,NA
TGTGCCACCAGCAGAGCCAGGGGCGATGAAAAACTGTTTTTT,CATSRARGDEKLFF,TRBV15,NA,TRBJ1-4,few
TGCGCCAGCAGCTTCGGGGGAAGCTGGGCTGAAGCTTTCTTT,CASSFGGSWAEAFF,TRBV5-1,NA,TRBJ1-1,NA
TGTGCCAGCAGCTATCTAGACCCCTGGGGCAATCAGCCCCAGCATTTT,CASSYLDPWGNQPQHF,TRBV21-1,NA,TRBJ1-5,NA
TGTGCCAGCAGCTTAGGTTCGCGACAGACTCTCTACGAGCAGTACTTC,CASSLGSRQTLYEQYF,TRBV7-9,NA,TRBJ2-7,NA
TGTGCCAGCAGTTTCGGACAGGGAGAAGGGGGTAGGAGTCCGCCCCAGCATTTT,CASSFGQGEGGRSPPQHF,TRBV6-2/TRBV6-3,TRBD1,TRBJ1-5,NA
TGTGCCAGTAGTATAGATGTCCCCCGGGGGTGGGGTGAAAAACTGTTTTTT,CASSIDVPRGWGEKLFF,TRBV19,NA,TRBJ1-4,NA
TGTGCCAGCAGTTCATTTGCCAGCGGGAGGGCCGGTGAGCAGTTCTTC,CASSSFASGRAGEQFF,TRBV28,TRBD2,TRBJ2-1,NA
TGTGCCAGCTCACTCATAGCCGGGACTAGTGGGTCCTACGAGCAGTACTTC,CASSLIAGTSGSYEQYF,TRBV18,TRBD2,TRBJ2-7,NA
TGTGCCAGCAGCTTGGACAGGAGGGTCACCGGGGAGCTGTTTTTT,CASSLDRRVTGELFF,TRBV5-8,NA,TRBJ2-2,NA
TGTGCCAGCAGTACCCGGGCAGGGGGCTACACCTTC,CASSTRAGGYTF,TRBV3-1/TRBV3-2,NA,TRBJ1-2,NA
TGTGCCAGCAGAGGGGGACAGGGTATTCACAATGAGCAGTTCTTC,CASRGGQGIHNEQFF,TRBV14,TRBD1,TRBJ2-1,NA
TGTGCCAGTAGTAAAGAGACAGGGGATTTCGGACCCCTCCACTTT,CASSKETGDFGPLHF,TRBV19,TRBD1,TRBJ1-6,NA
TGTGCCAGCAGGCTAGCGGGAGGCTCCAATGAGCAGTTCTTC,CASRLAGGSNEQFF,TRBV2,TRBD2,TRBJ2-1,NA
TGCAGCGTGGGGGAGGATCAGCCCCAGCATTTT,CSVGEDQPQHF,TRBV29-1,NA,TRBJ1-5,few
TGTGCCAGCAGCCAACGACAGGGGGCGAGGGAAAAACTGTTTTTT,CASSQRQGAREKLFF,TRBV9,TRBD1,TRBJ1-4,NA